These 18 T cell receptor beta chains were all obtained from the same sample, sequenced in a study of CD8+CD57+ T cells in acquired aplastic anemia. Template material for TCR beta VDJ and CDR3 profiling consisted of genomic DNA. MiXCR, run by TCRdb on the reads, gives a single entry per CDR3 protein. The table records some 64,000 distinct CDR3 sequences, less than 65% of them present only once. Sequences were obtained from sorted CD4+, CD8+, or CD8+CD57+ T cells (not recorded which) from PBMCs. Receptors were obtained from a human donor in good health, serving as a control.

Of note for this clonotype: The CDR3 end shows no conserved phenylalanine or tryptophan, and so a read error is likely. This chain joins TRBV3-1 and TRBJ2-1; D possibly corresponds to TRBD2 (7 bases). The CDR3 has 15 residues. Trimming cost V 2 bases and J 9 bases, with 17 bases left between them. The germline CDR1 and CDR2 sequences are LGHDT and YNNKEL (reference sequence). Written as DNA, the CDR3 is TGTGCCAGCAGCCAAAGGGCGGGGGCTGGGGGTGAGCAGTTCCTC. Protein sequence: CASSQRAGAGGEQFL.

The chain combines TRBV2 with TRBJ2-7; 8 nucleotides align to TRBD1. The CDR3 consists of 13 residues. V lost 7 bases, J lost 5 bases, and 7 bases stayed unmatched. CDR1 is SNHLY and CDR2 is FYNNEI in the germline V gene. The CDR3 DNA sequence: TGTGCCAGCATTATGACAGGGGACCACGAGCAGTACTTC. Its protein product is CASIMTGDHEQYF.

V is TRBV29-1 and J is TRBJ1-1, with 9 bases aligning to TRBD1. Trimming at V came to 6 bases and at J to 3 bases, leaving 5 bases not matched to a gene. The CDR3 sequence is 13 residues long. Germline loops: CDR1 SQVTM, CDR2 ANQGSEA. This CDR3 is CSVGQGRDTEAFF. The CDR3 coding sequence is TGCAGCGTCGGACAGGGGCGAGACACTGAAGCTTTCTTT. The complete variable domain, with remaining parts taken from reference TRBV29-1 and TRBJ1-1, reads SAVISQKPSRDICQRGTSLTIQCQVDSQVTMMFWYRQQPGQSLTLIATANQGSEATYESGFVIDKFPISRPNLTFSTLTVSNMSPEDSSIYLCSVGQGRDTEAFFGQGTRLTVV.

This clonotype is medium-sized within its sample. CDR3 sequence (DNA): TGCAGCGTTACCCTGGGGGGCCGTTTCACTGAAGCTTTCTTT. As protein: CSVTLGGRFTEAFF. This sequence joins TRBV29-1 and TRBJ1-1; TRBD1 might be the D (6 bases). Germline assignment: CDR1 SQVTM and CDR2 ANQGSEA. There are 14 residues in the CDR3. V was trimmed by 5 bases and J by 4 bases, leaving 17 bases between them. The whole variable domain, filled in from reference TRBV29-1 and TRBJ1-1, reads SAVISQKPSRDICQRGTSLTIQCQVDSQVTMMFWYRQQPGQSLTLIATANQGSEATYESGFVIDKFPISRPNLTFSTLTVSNMSPEDSSIYLCSVTLGGRFTEAFFGQGTRLTVV.

This clonotype was counted ten times or more. The V call is TRBV12-3 or TRBV12-4, the J call TRBJ1-4; D not certain. The CDR3 is made up of 14 amino acids. V shed 3 bases and J shed 6 bases, with 11 bases lying between them. CDR3 protein: CASSFSGRYEKLFF. The CDR3 DNA follows: TGTGCCAGCAGTTTCTCGGGAAGGTATGAAAAACTGTTTTTT.

This clonotype was picked up one time. This chain links TRBV7-9 with TRBJ1-1; no firm D call. The germline CDR1 and CDR2 sequences are SEHNR and FQNEAQ (reference sequence). The CDR3 runs 15 residues. Deletions cut 5 bases from V and 0 bases from J, with 13 bases between. The CDR3 coding sequence is TGTGCCAGCAGCCTCTCCAACTTGATGAACACTGAAGCTTTCTTT. Amino acids: CASSLSNLMNTEAFF. The full variable domain, with the rest looked up from reference TRBV7-9 and TRBJ1-1, is DTGVSQNPRHKITKRGQNVTFRCDPISEHNRLYWYRQTLGQGPEFLTYFQNEAQLEKSRLLSDRFSAERPKGSFSTLEIQRTEQGDSAMYLCASSLSNLMNTEAFFGQGTRLTVV.

At least ten counts were recorded for this clonotype. The chain is built from TRBV4-1 and TRBJ1-5; no clear D gene. Trimming took off 1 base at V and 0 bases at J, with 10 bases between the two ends. This CDR3 has 16 residues. CDR1 MGHRA and CDR2 YSYEKL come from the germline V gene. The CDR3, as DNA: TGCGCCAGCAGCCAAGGAGGAAAGTATAGCAATCAGCCCCAGCATTTT. Its protein product is CASSQGGKYSNQPQHF.

Remarks on this clonotype: A junction end diverges from the germline sequence, so it may reflect a read error. The chain is built from TRBV5-1 and TRBJ2-2; TRBD2 aligns across 9 bases. Germline CDR1 reads SGHRS; CDR2 reads YFSETQ. The CDR3 contains 16 residues. CDR3 DNA sequence: TGCGCCAGCAGCTTCCTAGCGGGACCGGACACCGGGGAGCTGTTTTTC. This codes for CASSFLAGPDTGELFF.

This clonotype was found many times. V usage is TRBV28 and J usage is TRBJ1-6; D is ambiguous. Germline values: CDR1 MDHEN, CDR2 SYDVKM. With 4 bases removed from V and 7 bases from J, the gap between germline ends came to 14 bases. CDR3 length: 15 residues. The CDR3 is CASSSSGLRNSPLHF. CDR3 bases: TGTGCCAGCAGTTCAAGCGGTTTGCGAAATTCACCCCTCCACTTT.

The chain couples TRBV24-1 to TRBJ2-1; D assignment may be TRBD1 or TRBD2 (5 bases each). This CDR3 has 13 amino acids. CDR1 is KGHDR and CDR2 is SFDVKD in the germline V gene. V lost 4 bases, J lost 11 bases, and 14 bases lay in between. The CDR3 DNA reads TGTGCCACCAGTGAGCCGGGGCGCCCTAAGCAGTTCTTC. Its protein product is CATSEPGRPKQFF.

The J gene is TRBJ2-3, the V gene TRBV7-9; D gene unclear. V shed 5 bases and J shed 11 bases, with 11 bases lying between them. Germline V lookup: CDR1 SEHNR, CDR2 FQNEAQ (reference sequence). The CDR3 is made up of 11 amino acids. The CDR3 nucleotides are TGTGCCAGCAGCCCACAAAATGAGCAGTATTTT. Translated, it gives CASSPQNEQYF.

The V gene is TRBV19, the J gene TRBJ1-4; tentative D call: TRBD1 (6 bases). V lost 6 bases, J lost 5 bases, and 13 bases lay in between. The CDR3 has 14 amino acids. CDR1 and CDR2 from the germline V gene are LNHDA and SQIVND (reference sequence). In nucleotides, the CDR3 is TGTGCCAGTAGCGCAGACAGGAGAAATGAAAAACTGTTTTTT. Residues: CASSADRRNEKLFF. The full variable domain, its missing parts supplied by reference TRBV19 and TRBJ1-4, is DGGITQSPKYLFRKEGQNVTLSCEQNLNHDAMYWYRQDPGQGLRLIYYSQIVNDFQKGDIAEGYSVSREKKESFPLTVTSAQKNPTAFYLCASSADRRNEKLFFGSGTQLSVL.

The CDR3 nucleotides are TGTGCCAGTAGTACAATATGGACGGACTATGGCTACACCTTC. Translated: CASSTIWTDYGYTF. The V and J genes are TRBV19 and TRBJ1-2; D remains unclear. V lost 4 bases and J lost 3, with 12 bases in between. This CDR3 is 14 amino acids long. Germline values: CDR1 LNHDA, CDR2 SQIVND (reference sequence).

This clonotype has ten or more counts. The J gene is TRBJ2-3, the V gene TRBV20-1, with unresolved D. V lost 3 bases and J lost 2, with 9 bases in between. The CDR3 is 13 amino acids. Per germline, CDR1 DFQATT and CDR2 SNEGSKA (reference sequence). The CDR3 nucleotides are TGCAGTGCTAGTCTGGGTTCCACAGATACGCAGTATTTT. It codes for CSASLGSTDTQYF.

This clonotype was found a few times. The rearrangement joins TRBV4-2 to TRBJ2-4, with TRBD2 matching over 15 bases. Germline V gene sequence: CDR1 LGHNA, CDR2 YNFKEQ. The CDR3 is made up of 20 amino acids. J gave up 0 bases and V 0 bases, and 6 bases lay outside the gene matches. Here the CDR3 reads CASSQEGTSGRLLAKNIQYF. The CDR3 coding sequence is TGTGCCAGCAGCCAAGAAGGGACTAGCGGGAGGCTTCTAGCCAAAAACATTCAGTACTTC.

This clonotype showed up many times. V and J are TRBV20-1 and TRBJ1-1; D perhaps matches TRBD1 (5 bases). Trimming stripped 4 bases from V and 3 bases from J, with 18 bases between. Germline lookup yields CDR1 DFQATT and CDR2 SNEGSKA (reference sequence). The CDR3 runs to 15 residues. The CDR3 here is CSATGTAKGDTEAFF. For the CDR3, the DNA is TGCAGTGCTACAGGGACCGCTAAAGGGGACACTGAAGCTTTCTTT.

In its sample, this clonotype was seen many times. The CDR3 DNA reads as TGCGCCAGCAGCTTGGAGGTACAGGGAGGCTACAATGAGCAGTTCTTC. Encoded protein: CASSLEVQGGYNEQFF. The V gene is TRBV5-1, the J gene TRBJ2-1; perhaps D is TRBD1 or TRBD2 (6 bases each). Germline-derived CDR1 and CDR2 are SGHRS and YFSETQ. Trimming cost V 0 bases and J 3 bases, with 13 bases left between them. CDR3 size: 16 residues.

This clonotype was recorded at least ten times. This may come from a read error, since a much larger clone is one base off. V and J are TRBV7-6 and TRBJ2-7; TRBD2 matches 9 bases. Trimming cost V 4 bases and J 6 bases; bases outside gene matches: 7. Germline assignment: CDR1 SGHVS and CDR2 FNYEAQ. The CDR3 is 14 amino acids. CDR3 sequence (DNA): TGTGCCAGCAGCTCGGGGACTAGCACCTGCGAGCAGTACTTC. Translation gives CASSSGTSTCEQYF.